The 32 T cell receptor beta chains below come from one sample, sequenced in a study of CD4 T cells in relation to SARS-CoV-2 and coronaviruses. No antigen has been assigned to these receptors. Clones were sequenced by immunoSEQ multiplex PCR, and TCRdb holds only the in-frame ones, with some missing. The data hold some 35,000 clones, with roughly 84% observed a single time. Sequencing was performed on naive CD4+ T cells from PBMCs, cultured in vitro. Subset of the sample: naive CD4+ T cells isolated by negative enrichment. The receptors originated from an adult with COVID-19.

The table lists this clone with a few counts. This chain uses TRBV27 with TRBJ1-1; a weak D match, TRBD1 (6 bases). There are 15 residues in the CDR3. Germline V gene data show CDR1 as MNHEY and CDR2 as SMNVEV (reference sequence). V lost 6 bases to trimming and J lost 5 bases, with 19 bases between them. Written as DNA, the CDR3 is TGTGCCAGCAGGAGGGGAGGGGGGCTCTGGACTGAAGCTTTCTTT. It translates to CASRRGGGLWTEAFF.

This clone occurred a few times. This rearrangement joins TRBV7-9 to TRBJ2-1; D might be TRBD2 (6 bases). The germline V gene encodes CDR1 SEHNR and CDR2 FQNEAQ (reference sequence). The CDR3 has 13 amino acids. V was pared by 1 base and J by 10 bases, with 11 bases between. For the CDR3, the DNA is TGTGCCAGCAGCTTAGTTCCTGCGGGAGAGCAGTTCTTC. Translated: CASSLVPAGEQFF.

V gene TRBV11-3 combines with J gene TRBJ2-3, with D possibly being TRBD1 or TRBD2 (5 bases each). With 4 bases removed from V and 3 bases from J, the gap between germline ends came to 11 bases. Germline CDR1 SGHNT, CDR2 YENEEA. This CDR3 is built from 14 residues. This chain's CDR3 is CASSSGTETDTQYF. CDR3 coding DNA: TGTGCCAGCAGCTCCGGGACGGAGACAGATACGCAGTATTTT.

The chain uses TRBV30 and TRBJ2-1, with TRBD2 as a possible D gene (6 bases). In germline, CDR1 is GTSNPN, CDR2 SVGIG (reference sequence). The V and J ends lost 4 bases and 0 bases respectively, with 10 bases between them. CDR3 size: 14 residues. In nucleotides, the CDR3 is TGTGCCTGGAATCCGGGAGACTCCTACAATGAGCAGTTCTTC. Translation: CAWNPGDSYNEQFF.

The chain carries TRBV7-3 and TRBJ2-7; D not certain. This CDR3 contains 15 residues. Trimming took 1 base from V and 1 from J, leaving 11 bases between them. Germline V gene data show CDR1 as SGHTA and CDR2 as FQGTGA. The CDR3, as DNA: TGTGCCAGCAGCTTAATGTCCCTGCATTCCTACGAGCAGTACTTC. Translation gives CASSLMSLHSYEQYF.

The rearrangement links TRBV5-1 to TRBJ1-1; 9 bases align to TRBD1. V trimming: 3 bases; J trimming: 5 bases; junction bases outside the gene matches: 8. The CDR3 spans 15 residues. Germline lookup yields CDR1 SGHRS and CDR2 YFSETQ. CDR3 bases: TGCGCCAGCAGCTGGACACAGGGGGCGGGTACTGAAGCTTTCTTT. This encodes CASSWTQGAGTEAFF.

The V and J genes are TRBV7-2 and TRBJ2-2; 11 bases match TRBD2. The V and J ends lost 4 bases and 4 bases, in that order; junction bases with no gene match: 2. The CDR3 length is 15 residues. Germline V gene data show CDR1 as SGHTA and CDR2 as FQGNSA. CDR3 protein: CASSSGTSGTGELFF. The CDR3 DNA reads TGTGCCAGCAGCTCCGGGACTAGCGGCACCGGGGAGCTGTTTTTT.

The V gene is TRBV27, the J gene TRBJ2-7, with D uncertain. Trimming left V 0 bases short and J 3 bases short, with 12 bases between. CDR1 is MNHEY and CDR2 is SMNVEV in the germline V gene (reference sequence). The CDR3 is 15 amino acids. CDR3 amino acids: CASSLSTVLGYEQYF. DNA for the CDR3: TGTGCCAGCAGTTTATCCACAGTGTTGGGCTACGAGCAGTACTTC.

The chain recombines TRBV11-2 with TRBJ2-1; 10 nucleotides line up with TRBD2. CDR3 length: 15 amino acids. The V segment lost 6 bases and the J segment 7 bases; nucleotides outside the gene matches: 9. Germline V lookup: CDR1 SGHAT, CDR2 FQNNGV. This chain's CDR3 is CASRRLAGVGNEQFF. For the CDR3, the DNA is TGTGCCAGCAGGCGCCTAGCGGGAGTAGGTAATGAGCAGTTCTTC.

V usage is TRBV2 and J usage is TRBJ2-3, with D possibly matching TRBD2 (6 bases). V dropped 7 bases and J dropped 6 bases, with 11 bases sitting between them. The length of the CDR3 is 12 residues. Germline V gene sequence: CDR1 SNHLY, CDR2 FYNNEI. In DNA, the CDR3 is TGTGCCAGCACGGGAGAATTTGATACGCAGTATTTT. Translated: CASTGEFDTQYF. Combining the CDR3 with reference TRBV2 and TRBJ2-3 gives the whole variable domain EPEVTQTPSHQVTQMGQEVILRCVPISNHLYFYWYRQILGQKVEFLVSFYNNEISEKSEIFDDQFSVERPDGSNFTLKIRSTKLEDSAMYFCASTGEFDTQYFGPGTRLTVL.

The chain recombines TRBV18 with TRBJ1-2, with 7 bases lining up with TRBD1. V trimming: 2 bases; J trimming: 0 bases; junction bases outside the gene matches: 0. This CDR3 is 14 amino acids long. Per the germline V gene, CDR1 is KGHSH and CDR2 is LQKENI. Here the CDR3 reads CASSPGTANYGYTF. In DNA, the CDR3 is TGTGCCAGCTCACCAGGGACAGCTAACTATGGCTACACCTTC.

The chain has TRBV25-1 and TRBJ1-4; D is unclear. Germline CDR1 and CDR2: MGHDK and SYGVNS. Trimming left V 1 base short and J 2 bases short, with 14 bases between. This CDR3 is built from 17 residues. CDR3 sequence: CASSELGTGRTNEKLFF. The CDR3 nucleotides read TGTGCCAGCAGTGAATTGGGCACTGGGCGTACTAATGAAAAACTGTTTTTT.

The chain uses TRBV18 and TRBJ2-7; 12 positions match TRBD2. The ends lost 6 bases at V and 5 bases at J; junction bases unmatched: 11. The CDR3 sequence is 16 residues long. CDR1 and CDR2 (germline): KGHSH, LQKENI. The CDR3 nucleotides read TGTGCCAGCTCGCCCAGACTAGCGGGAGTTCCCCACGAGCAGTACTTC. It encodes CASSPRLAGVPHEQYF.

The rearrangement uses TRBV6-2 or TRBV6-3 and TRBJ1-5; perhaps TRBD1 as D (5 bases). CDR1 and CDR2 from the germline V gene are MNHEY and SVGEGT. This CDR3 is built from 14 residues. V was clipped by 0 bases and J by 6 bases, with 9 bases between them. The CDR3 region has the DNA TGTGCCAGCAGTTACTCGACAGACACTCAGCCCCAGCATTTT. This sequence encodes CASSYSTDTQPQHF.

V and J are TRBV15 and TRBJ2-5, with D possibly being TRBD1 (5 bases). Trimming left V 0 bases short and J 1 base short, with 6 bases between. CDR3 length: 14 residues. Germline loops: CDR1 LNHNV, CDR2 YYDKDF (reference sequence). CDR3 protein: CATSRDQGQETQYF. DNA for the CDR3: TGTGCCACCAGCAGAGATCAGGGCCAAGAGACCCAGTACTTC.

CDR3 in DNA: TGTGCCAGCAGTGACGTTTACCGTTCTGGAAACACCATATATTTT. Its protein is CASSDVYRSGNTIYF. V and J are TRBV11-1 and TRBJ1-3; the D is unclear. Deletions cut 6 bases from V and 1 base from J, with 13 bases between. The germline V gene has CDR1 SGHAT and CDR2 FQDESV (reference sequence). This CDR3 contains 15 residues.

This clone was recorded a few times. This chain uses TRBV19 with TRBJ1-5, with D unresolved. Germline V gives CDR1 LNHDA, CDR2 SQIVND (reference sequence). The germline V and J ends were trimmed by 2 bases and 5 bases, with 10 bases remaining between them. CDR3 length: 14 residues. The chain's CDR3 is CASSIPGSDQPQHF. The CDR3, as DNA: TGTGCCAGTAGTATACCTGGGTCGGATCAGCCCCAGCATTTT.

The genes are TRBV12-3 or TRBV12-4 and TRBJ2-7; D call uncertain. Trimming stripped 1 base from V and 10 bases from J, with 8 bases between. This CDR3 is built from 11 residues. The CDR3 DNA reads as TGTGCCAGCAGTTTAGACAGCCGTCAGTACTTC. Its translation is CASSLDSRQYF.

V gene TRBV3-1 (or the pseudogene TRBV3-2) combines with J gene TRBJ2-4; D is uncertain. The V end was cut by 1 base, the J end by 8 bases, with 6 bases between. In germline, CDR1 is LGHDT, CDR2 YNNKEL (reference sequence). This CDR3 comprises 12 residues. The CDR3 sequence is CASSQGTYIQYF. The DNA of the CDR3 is TGTGCCAGCAGCCAAGGAACCTACATTCAGTACTTC.

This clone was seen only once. The CDR3, as DNA: TGTGCTAGTGGGCGACTAGCGGGATCCACCGGGGAGCTGTTTTTT. Translation: CASGRLAGSTGELFF. V and J are TRBV12-5 and TRBJ2-2; 11 bases line up with TRBD2. The length of the CDR3 is 15 residues. The J segment lost 4 bases and the V segment lost 6 bases, leaving 4 bases of the junction unmatched. CDR1 and CDR2 (germline): LGHNT, FRNRAP. Drawing the rest from reference TRBV12-5 and TRBJ2-2, the complete variable domain is DARVTQTPRHKVTEMGQEVTMRCQPILGHNTVFWYRQTMMQGLELLAYFRNRAPLDDSGMPKDRFSAEMPDATLATLKIQPSEPRDSAVYFCASGRLAGSTGELFFGEGSRLTVL.

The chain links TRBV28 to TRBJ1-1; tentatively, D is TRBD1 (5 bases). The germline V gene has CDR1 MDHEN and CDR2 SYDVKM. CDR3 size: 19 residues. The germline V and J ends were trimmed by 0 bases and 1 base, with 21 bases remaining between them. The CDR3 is CASSLWSRDRGLQNTEAFF. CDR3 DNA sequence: TGTGCCAGCAGTTTATGGTCGCGGGACCGGGGACTCCAGAACACTGAAGCTTTCTTT.

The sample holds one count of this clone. CDR3 loop: CASSHRILGDNNEQFF. In DNA form, the CDR3 reads TGTGCCAGCAGCCATAGAATACTAGGTGACAACAATGAGCAGTTCTTC. This chain joins TRBV3-1 (or the pseudogene TRBV3-2) and TRBJ2-1; the D gene is possibly TRBD2 (5 bases). Germline V gene sequence: CDR1 LGHDT, CDR2 YNNKEL (reference sequence). The CDR3 length is 16 residues. V gave up 3 bases and J gave up 5 bases, with 17 bases separating them.

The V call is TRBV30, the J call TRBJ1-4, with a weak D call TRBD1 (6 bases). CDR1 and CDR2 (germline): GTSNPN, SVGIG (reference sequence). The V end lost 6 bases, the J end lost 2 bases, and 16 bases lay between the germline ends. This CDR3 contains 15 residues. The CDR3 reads CACSSRGATNEKLFF. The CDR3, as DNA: TGTGCCTGCTCCAGCCGGGGGGCTACTAATGAAAAACTGTTTTTT. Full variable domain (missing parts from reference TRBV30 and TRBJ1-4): SQTIHQWPATLVQPVGSPLSLECTVEGTSNPNLYWYRQAAGRGLQLLFYSVGIGQISSEVPQNLSASRPQDRQFILSSKKLLLSDSGFYLCACSSRGATNEKLFFGSGTQLSVL.

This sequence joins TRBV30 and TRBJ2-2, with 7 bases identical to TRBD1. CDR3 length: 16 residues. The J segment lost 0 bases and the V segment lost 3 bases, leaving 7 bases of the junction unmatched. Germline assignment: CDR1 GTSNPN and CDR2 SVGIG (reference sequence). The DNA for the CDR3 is TGTGCCTGGAGCCGAGACAGGGTAGCGAACACCGGGGAGCTGTTTTTT. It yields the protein CAWSRDRVANTGELFF. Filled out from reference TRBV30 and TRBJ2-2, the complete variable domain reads SQTIHQWPATLVQPVGSPLSLECTVEGTSNPNLYWYRQAAGRGLQLLFYSVGIGQISSEVPQNLSASRPQDRQFILSSKKLLLSDSGFYLCAWSRDRVANTGELFFGEGSRLTVL.

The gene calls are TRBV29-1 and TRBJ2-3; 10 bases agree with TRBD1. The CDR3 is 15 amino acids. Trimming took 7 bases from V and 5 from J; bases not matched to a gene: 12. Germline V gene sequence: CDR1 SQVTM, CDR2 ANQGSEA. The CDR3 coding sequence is TGCAGCGCCCTACTGATGACAGGGGGCCTAGATACGCAGTATTTT. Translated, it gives CSALLMTGGLDTQYF.

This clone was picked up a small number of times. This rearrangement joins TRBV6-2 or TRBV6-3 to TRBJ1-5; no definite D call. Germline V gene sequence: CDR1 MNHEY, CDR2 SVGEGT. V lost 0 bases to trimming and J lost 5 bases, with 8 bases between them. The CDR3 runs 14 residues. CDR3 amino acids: CASSYSRGYQPQHF. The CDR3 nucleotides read TGTGCCAGCAGTTACTCGAGAGGGTATCAGCCCCAGCATTTT.

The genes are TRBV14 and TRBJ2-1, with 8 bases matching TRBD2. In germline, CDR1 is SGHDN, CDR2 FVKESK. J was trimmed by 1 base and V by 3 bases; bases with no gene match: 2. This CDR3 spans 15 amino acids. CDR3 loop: CASSQVAGSYNEQFF. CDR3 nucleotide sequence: TGTGCCAGCAGCCAGGTAGCGGGGTCCTACAATGAGCAGTTCTTC. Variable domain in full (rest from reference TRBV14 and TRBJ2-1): EAGVTQFPSHSVIEKGQTVTLRCDPISGHDNLYWYRRVMGKEIKFLLHFVKESKQDESGMPNNRFLAERTGGTYSTLKVQPAELEDSGVYFCASSQVAGSYNEQFFGPGTRLTVL.

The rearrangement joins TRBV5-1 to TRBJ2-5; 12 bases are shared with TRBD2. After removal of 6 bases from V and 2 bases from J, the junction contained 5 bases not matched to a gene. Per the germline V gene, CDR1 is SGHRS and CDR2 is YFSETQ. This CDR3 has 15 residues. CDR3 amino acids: CASTRTSGKQETQYF. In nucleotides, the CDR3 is TGCGCCAGCACGCGGACTAGCGGGAAACAAGAGACCCAGTACTTC.

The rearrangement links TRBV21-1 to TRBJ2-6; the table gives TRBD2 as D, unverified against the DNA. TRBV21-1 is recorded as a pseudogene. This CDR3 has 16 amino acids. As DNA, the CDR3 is TGTGCCAGCAGCCCGCGGGCCCTCTCTGGGGCCAACGTCCTGACTTTC. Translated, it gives CASSPRALSGANVLTF.

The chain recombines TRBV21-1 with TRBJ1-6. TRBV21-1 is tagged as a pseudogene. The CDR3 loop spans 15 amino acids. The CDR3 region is CASSPRDGPNSPLHF. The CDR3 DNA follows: TGTGCCAGCAGCCCGCGGGACGGCCCCAATTCACCCCTCCACTTT.

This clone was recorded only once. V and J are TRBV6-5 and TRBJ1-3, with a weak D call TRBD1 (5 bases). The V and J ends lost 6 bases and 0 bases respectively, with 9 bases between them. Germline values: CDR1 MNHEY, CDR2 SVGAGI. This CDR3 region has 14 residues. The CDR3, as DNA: TGTGCCAGCAGCAGACAGATCTCTGGAAACACCATATATTTT. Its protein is CASSRQISGNTIYF.

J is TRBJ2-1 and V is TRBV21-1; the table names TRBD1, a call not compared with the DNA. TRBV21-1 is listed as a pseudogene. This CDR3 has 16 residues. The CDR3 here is CASSEQGLGSYNEQFF. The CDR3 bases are TGTGCCAGCAGCGAACAGGGGTTGGGATCCTACAATGAGCAGTTCTTC.